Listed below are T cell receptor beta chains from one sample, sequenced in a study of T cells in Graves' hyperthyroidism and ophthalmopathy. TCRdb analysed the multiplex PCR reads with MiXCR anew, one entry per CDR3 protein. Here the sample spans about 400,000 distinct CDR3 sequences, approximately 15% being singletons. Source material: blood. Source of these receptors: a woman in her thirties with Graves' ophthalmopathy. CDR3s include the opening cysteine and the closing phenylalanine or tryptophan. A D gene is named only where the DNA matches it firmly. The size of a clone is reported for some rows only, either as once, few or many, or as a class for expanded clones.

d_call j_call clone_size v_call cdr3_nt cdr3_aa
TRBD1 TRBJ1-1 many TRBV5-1 TGCGCCAGCGCTCCGGGACAGGGCGTCACTGAAGCTTTCTTT CASAPGQGVTEAFF
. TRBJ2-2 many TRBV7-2 TGTGCCAGCAGCTTAGGCCACAACACCGGGGAGCTGTTTTTT CASSLGHNTGELFF
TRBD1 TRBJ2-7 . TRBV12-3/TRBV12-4 TGTGCCAGCACTACCCACAGGGGGGAGAGATCCTACGAGCAGTACTTC CASTTHRGERSYEQYF
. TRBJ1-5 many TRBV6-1 TGTGCCAGCAGTCAAAGGGGAGGATCTGTGGGCAATCAGCCCCAGCATTTT CASSQRGGSVGNQPQHF
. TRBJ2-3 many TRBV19 TGTGCCAGTAGTAGAAGTCTAAGGGCAGATACGCAGTATTTT CASSRSLRADTQYF
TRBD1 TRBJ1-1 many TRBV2 TGTGCCAGCGTTGAGGGACAGGGAGACACTGAAGCTTTCTTT CASVEGQGDTEAFF
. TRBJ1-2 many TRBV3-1 TGTGCCAGCAGCCAAGGAGTAAACTATGGCTACACCTTC CASSQGVNYGYTF
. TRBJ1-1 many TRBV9 TGTGCCAGCAGTGTTTCCACCATCACTGAAGCTTTCTTT CASSVSTITEAFF
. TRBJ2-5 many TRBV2 TGTGCCAGCAGTGATGAGTCAAGCCAGATTACGCGAGAGACCCAGTACTTC CASSDESSQITRETQYF
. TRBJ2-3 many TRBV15 TGTGCCACCAGCAGAGGGGGGACAGATACGCAGTATTTT CATSRGGTDTQYF
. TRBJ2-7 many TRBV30 TGTGCCTGGAGTCCAGCCGGGGGCGCCTACGAGCAGTACTTC CAWSPAGGAYEQYF
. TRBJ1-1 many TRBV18 TGTGCCAGCTCACGAACTATCCCAGGGGTCACTGAAGCTTTCTTT CASSRTIPGVTEAFF
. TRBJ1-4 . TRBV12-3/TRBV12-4 TGTGCCAGCAGTCCTGGACAGTCCCTGTTTTTT CASSPGQSLFF
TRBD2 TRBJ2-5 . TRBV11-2 TGTGCCAGCAGCTTAGTACGCGGGACTAGCGGAGAGACCCAGTACTTC CASSLVRGTSGETQYF
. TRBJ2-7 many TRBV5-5 TGTGCCAGCAGCACACGTAGCAACGAGCAGTACTTC CASSTRSNEQYF
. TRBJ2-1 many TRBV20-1 TGCAGTGCTAGAGATAGCAGGAATGAGCAGTTCTTC CSARDSRNEQFF
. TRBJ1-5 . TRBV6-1 TGTGCCAGCAGTGGAACAATCCATCAGCCCCAGCATTTT CASSGTIHQPQHF
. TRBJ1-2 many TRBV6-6 TGTGCCAGCAGTTACTCGAGAGGTTTCCCGCCAGGGTCTGACTATGGCTACACCTTC CASSYSRGFPPGSDYGYTF
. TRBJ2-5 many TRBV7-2 TGTGCCAGCAACACTGACCTAGGGGGGGAGACCCAGTACTTC CASNTDLGGETQYF
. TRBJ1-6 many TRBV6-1 TGTGCCAGCAGTGAATCTCACAGCTATAATTCACCCCTCCACTTT CASSESHSYNSPLHF
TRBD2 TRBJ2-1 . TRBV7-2 TGTGCCAGCAGCTTTTCCGGACTAGCGGGGGCTCACGGGGAGCAGTTCTTC CASSFSGLAGAHGEQFF
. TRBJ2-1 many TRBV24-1 TGTGCCACCAGTAGCCGCGTTGCGGCGACCCTTCCGGGGAATGAGCAGTTCTTC CATSSRVAATLPGNEQFF
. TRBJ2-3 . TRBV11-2 TGTGCCAGCAGCAAAGCTGGGACCCAGATTGCAGATACGCAGTATTTT CASSKAGTQIADTQYF
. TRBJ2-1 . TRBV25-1 TGTGCCAGCAGTGAAGAGGACGGGGGCGGGGTTGAGAAGCAGTTCTTC CASSEEDGGGVEKQFF
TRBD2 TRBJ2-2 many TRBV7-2 TGTGCCAGCAGCTTACTAGCGGGGGCCGGGGAGCTGTTTTTT CASSLLAGAGELFF
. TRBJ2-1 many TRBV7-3 TGTGCCAGCAGCTTAGTGGACAGAGGGTGGGACGAGCAGTTCTTC CASSLVDRGWDEQFF
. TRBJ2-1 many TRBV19 TGTGCCAGTATGGACGGGGTTCTCAACAATGAGCAGTTCTTC CASMDGVLNNEQFF
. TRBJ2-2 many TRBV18 TGTGCCAGCTCACAAAGGGAGACCGGGGAGCTGTTTTTT CASSQRETGELFF
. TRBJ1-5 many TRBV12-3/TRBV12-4 TGTGCCAGCAGTTTAAGTGCAAGCAATCAGCCCCAGCATTTT CASSLSASNQPQHF
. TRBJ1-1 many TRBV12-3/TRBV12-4 TGTGCCAGCAGTTTTACAGGACTGAACACTGAAGCTTTCTTT CASSFTGLNTEAFF
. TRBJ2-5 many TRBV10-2 TGCGCCAGCAATATAGACAGAGATCAAGAGACCCAGTACTTC CASNIDRDQETQYF
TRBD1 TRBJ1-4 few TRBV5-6 TGTGCCAGCAGCTTGGCCCGGGACAGGGTCAATGAAAAACTGTTTTTT CASSLARDRVNEKLFF
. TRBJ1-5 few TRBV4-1 TGCGCCAGCAGCCAAGATACCCAGCCCCAGCATTTT CASSQDTQPQHF
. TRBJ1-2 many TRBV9 TGTGCCAGCAGCGTAGTCCCAGGGCAAGGCTATGGCTACACCTTC CASSVVPGQGYGYTF
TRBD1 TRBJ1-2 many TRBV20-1 TGCAGTGCTTACAGGGGCGCGGATGGCTACACCTTC CSAYRGADGYTF
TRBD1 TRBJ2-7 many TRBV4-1 TGCGCCAGCAGCCAAGTCATTCCTAGGACAGGGGACTACGAGCAGTACTTC CASSQVIPRTGDYEQYF